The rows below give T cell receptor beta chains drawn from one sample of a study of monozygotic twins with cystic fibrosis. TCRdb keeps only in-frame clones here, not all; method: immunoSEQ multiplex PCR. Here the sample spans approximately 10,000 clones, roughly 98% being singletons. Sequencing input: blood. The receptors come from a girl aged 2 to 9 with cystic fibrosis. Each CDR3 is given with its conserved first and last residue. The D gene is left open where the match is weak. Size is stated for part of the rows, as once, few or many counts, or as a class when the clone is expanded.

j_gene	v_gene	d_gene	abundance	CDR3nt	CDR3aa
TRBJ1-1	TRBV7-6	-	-	TGTGCCAGCAGCTCCGAGCGGGGGAGAAAAGCTTTCTTT	CASSSERGRKAFF
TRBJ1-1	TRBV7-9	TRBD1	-	TGTGCCAGCAGCGGCCACGGGAGGACAGGGAATGAAGCTTTCTTT	CASSGHGRTGNEAFF
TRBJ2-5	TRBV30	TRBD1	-	TGTGCCTGGAGGGGCACAGACAGGGCCGGGGAGACCCAGTACTTC	CAWRGTDRAGETQYF
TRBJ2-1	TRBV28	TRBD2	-	TGTGCCAGCAGTTTTAGGCTAGCGGGAGGTCCGGATGAGCAGTTCTTC	CASSFRLAGGPDEQFF
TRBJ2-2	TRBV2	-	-	TGTGCCAGCAGTGAAGCGCGAAGACGTACCGGGGAGCTGTTTTTT	CASSEARRRTGELFF
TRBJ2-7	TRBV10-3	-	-	TGTGCCATCAGTGTGGTGAGACAGGCCTACGAGCAGTACTTC	CAISVVRQAYEQYF
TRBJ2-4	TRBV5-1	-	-	TGCGCCAGCAGCTTGGACTTAAACATTCAGTACTTC	CASSLDLNIQYF
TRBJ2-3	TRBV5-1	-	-	TGCGCCAGCAGCTTGTTGCAGTTCCCCTCTGCGAGCCTAGGCACAGATACGCAGTATTTT	CASSLLQFPSASLGTDTQYF
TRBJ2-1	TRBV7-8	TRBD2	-	TGTGCCAGCAGCTTAGGGGGCGGGAGGGCCAATGAGCAGTTCTTC	CASSLGGGRANEQFF
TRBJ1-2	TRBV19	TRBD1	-	TGTGCCAGTAGAACCTCGGACAGGGTAGTAAACTATGGCTACACCTTC	CASRTSDRVVNYGYTF
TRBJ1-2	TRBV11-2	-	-	TGTGCCAGCAGCTCCTTTTCGACAGTCGTGAAACCCTTC	CASSSFSTVVKPF
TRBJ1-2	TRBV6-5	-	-	TGTGCCAGCAGTTACGACCAGTACACCTTCTATGGCTACACCTTC	CASSYDQYTFYGYTF
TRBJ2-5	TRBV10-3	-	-	TGTGCCACGCGTACGGGGCAAGAGACCCAGTACTTC	CATRTGQETQYF
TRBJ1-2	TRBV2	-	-	TGTGCCAGCAGTTCCTATCTGGCCAGGGCGGGTGGCTACACCTTC	CASSSYLARAGGYTF
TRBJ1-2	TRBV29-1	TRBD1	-	TGCAGCGTTGAGGAAATGCAGGGGGCGGGCTACACCTTC	CSVEEMQGAGYTF
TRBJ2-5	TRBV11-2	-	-	TGTGCCAGCAGGCGCCCGGGACGCAAAGAGACCCAGTACTTC	CASRRPGRKETQYF
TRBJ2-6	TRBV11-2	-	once	TGTGCCAGCAGCTTAGTTGGCTACGGGGCTATCTCTGGGGCCAACGTCCTGACTTTC	CASSLVGYGAISGANVLTF
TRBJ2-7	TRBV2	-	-	TGTGCCAGCAGGGAGGTTCCGGGACCAGCGAATCACGAGCAGTACTTC	CASREVPGPANHEQYF
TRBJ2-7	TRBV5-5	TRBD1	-	TGTGCCAGCAGCTTGTCAAACAGGGGTGTCTACGAGCAGTACTTC	CASSLSNRGVYEQYF
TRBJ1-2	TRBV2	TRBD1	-	TGTGCCAGCAGTGAGGGGGGGACAGCACTTTATGGCTACACCTTC	CASSEGGTALYGYTF
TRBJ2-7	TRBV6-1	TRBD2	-	TGTGCCAGCAGTCCGGGACTAGCTATATACGAGCAGTACTTC	CASSPGLAIYEQYF
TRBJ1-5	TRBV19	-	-	TGTGCCAGTAGTCAACTCGATCAGCCCCAGCATTTT	CASSQLDQPQHF
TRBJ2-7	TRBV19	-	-	TGTGCCAGTAGTATAGATCGAGAGGCGAACTCCTACGAGCAGTACTTC	CASSIDREANSYEQYF